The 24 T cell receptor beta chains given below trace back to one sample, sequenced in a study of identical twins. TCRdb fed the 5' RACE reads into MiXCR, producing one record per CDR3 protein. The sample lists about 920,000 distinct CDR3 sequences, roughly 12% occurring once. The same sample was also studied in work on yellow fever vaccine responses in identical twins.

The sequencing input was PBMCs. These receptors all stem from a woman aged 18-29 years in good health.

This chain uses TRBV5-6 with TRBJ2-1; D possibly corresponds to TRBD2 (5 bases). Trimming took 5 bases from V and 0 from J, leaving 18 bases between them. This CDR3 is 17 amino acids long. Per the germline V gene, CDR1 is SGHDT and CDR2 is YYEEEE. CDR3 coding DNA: TGTGCCAGCAGGGATTTAAAAGCGGTAAGCTCCTACAATGAGCAGTTCTTC. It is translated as CASRDLKAVSSYNEQFF.

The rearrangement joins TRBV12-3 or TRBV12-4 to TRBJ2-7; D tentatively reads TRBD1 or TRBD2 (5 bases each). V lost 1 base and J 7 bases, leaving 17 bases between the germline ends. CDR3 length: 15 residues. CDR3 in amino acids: CASSLGWGFGEEQYF. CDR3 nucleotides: TGTGCCAGCAGTTTAGGGTGGGGCTTCGGGGAAGAGCAGTACTTC.

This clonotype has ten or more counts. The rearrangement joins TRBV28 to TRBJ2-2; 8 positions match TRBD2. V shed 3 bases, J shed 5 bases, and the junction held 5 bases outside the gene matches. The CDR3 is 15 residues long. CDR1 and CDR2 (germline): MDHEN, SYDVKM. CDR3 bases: TGTGCCAGCAGTTTCGGCGGGAGGACGACCGGGGAGCTGTTTTTT. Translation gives CASSFGGRTTGELFF.

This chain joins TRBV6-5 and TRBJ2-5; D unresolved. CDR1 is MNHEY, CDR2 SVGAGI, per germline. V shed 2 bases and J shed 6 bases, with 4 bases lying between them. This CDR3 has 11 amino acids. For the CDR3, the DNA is TGTGCCAGCAGTTACGGACAGACCCAGTACTTC. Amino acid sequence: CASSYGQTQYF.

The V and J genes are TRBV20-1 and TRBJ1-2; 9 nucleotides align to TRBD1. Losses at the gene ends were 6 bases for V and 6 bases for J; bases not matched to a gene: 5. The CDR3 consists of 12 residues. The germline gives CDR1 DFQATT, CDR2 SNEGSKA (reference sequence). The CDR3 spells CSARRDRDGYTF. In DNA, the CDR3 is TGCAGTGCCCGCCGGGACAGGGATGGCTACACCTTC.

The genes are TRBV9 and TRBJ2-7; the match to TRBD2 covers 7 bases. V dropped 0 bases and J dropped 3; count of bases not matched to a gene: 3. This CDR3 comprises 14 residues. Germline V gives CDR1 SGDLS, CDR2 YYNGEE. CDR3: CASSVAGGGYEQYF. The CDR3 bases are TGTGCCAGCAGCGTAGCGGGAGGCGGCTACGAGCAGTACTTC.

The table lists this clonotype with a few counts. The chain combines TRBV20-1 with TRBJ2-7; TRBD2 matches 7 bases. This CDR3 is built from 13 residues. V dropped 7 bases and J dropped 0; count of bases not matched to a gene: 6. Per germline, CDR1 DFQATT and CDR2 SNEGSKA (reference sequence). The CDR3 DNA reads TGCAGTGTTCGGACTAGGTACTCCTACGAGCAGTACTTC. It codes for CSVRTRYSYEQYF.

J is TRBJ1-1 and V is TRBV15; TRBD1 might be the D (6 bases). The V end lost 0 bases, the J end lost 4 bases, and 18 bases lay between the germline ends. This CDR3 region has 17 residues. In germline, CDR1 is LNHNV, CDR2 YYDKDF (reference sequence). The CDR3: CATSRDRGLGRGTEAFF. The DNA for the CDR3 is TGTGCCACCAGCAGAGATCGGGGGTTGGGCAGGGGCACTGAAGCTTTCTTT.

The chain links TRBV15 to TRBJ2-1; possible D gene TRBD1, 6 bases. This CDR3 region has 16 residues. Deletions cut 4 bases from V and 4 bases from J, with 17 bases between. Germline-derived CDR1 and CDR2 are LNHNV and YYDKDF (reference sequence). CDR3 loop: CATSKTGTKTYNEQFF. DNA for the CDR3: TGTGCCACCAGCAAAACCGGGACAAAAACTTACAATGAGCAGTTCTTC.

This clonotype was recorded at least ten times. CDR3 in DNA: TGTGCCAGCAGCTTTAGTATGGGGGCTGAAGCTTTCTTT. Translation: CASSFSMGAEAFF. This chain connects TRBV7-9 to TRBJ1-1; tentative D call: TRBD1 (5 bases). CDR3 length: 13 amino acids. V shed 3 bases and J shed 6 bases, with 11 bases lying between them. CDR1 is SEHNR and CDR2 is FQNEAQ in the germline V gene (reference sequence). The full variable domain, with the rest looked up from reference TRBV7-9 and TRBJ1-1, is DTGVSQNPRHKITKRGQNVTFRCDPISEHNRLYWYRQTLGQGPEFLTYFQNEAQLEKSRLLSDRFSAERPKGSFSTLEIQRTEQGDSAMYLCASSFSMGAEAFFGQGTRLTVV.

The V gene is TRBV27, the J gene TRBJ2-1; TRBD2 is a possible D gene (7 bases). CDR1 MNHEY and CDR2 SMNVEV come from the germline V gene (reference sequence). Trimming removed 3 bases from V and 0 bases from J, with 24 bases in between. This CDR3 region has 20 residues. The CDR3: CASSLLRGGLAVSSYNEQFF. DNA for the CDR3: TGTGCCAGCAGTTTGTTAAGGGGGGGCCTAGCGGTTAGCTCCTACAATGAGCAGTTCTTC.

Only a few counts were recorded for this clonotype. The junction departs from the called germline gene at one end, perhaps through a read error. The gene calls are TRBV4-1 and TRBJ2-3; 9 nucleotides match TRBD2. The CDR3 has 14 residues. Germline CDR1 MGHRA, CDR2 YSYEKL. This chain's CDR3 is CASSEGDRGGELDF. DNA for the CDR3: TGCGCCAGCAGCGAAGGGGACCGCGGGGGGGAGCTGGATTTT.

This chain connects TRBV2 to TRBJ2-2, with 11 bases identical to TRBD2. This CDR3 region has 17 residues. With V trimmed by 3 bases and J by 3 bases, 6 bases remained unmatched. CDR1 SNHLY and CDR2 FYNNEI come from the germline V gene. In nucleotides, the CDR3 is TGTGCCAGCAGTGATTATAGCGGGAGGGGGGACACCGGGGAGCTGTTTTTT. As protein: CASSDYSGRGDTGELFF.

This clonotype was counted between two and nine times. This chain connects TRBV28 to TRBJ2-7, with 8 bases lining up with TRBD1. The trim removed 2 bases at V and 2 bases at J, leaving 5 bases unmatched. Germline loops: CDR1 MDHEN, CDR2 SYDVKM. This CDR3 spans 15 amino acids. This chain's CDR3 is CASSLAGTGAYEQYV. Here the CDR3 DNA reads TGTGCCAGCAGTTTAGCCGGGACAGGAGCCTACGAGCAGTACGTC.

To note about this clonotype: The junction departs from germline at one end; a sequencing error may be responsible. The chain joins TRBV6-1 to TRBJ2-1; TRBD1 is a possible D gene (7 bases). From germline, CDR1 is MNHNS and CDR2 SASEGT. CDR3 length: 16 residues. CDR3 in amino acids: CASSLKASGGYNEQLF. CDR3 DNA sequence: TGTGCCAGCAGTCTCAAGGCCTCAGGGGGGTACAATGAGCAGCTCTTC.

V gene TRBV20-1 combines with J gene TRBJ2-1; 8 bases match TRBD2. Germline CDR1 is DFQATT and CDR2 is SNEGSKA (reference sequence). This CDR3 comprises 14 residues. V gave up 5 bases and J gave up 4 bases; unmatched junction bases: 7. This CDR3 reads CSASGTRQYNEQFF. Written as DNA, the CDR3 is TGCAGTGCTTCCGGGACTAGGCAATACAATGAGCAGTTCTTC.

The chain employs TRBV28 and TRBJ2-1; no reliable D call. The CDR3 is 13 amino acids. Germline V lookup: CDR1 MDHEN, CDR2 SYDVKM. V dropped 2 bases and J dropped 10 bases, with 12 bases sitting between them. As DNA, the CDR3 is TGTGCCAGCAGTTTAGTCCCTCCCCGGGAGCAGTTCTTC. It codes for CASSLVPPREQFF.

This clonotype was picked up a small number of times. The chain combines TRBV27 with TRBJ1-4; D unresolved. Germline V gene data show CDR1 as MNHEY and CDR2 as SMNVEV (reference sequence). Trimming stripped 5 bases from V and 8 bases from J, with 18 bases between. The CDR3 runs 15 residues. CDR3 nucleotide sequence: TGTGCCAGCAGTCCGGCCCGGGGAGTTGCGGAAAAACTGTTTTTT. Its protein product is CASSPARGVAEKLFF.

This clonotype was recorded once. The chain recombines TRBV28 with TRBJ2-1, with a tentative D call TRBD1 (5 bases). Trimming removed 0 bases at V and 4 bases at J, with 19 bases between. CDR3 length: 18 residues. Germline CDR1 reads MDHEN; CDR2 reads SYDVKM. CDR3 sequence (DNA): TGTGCCAGCAGTTTATGGACAGAGCAAAACCCAAATTACAATGAGCAGTTCTTC. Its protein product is CASSLWTEQNPNYNEQFF.

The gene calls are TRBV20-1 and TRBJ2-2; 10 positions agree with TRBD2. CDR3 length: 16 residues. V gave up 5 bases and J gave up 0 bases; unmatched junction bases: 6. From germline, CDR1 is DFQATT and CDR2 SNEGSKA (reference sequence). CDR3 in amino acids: CSALGSGRPNTGELFF. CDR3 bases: TGCAGTGCTCTTGGTAGCGGGAGGCCGAACACCGGGGAGCTGTTTTTT.

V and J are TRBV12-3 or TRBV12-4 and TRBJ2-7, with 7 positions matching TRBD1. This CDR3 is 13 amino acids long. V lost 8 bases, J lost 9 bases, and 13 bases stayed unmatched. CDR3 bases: TGTGCCAGCTCCGGGACAGAAGTTTCATGGCAGTACTTC. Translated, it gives CASSGTEVSWQYF.

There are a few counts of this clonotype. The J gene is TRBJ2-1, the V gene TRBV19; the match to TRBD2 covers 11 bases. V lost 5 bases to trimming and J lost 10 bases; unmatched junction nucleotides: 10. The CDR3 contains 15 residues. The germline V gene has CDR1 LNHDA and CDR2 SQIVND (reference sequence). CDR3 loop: CASSVGLAVGPEQFF. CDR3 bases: TGTGCCAGTAGTGTGGGACTAGCGGTCGGCCCCGAGCAGTTCTTC.

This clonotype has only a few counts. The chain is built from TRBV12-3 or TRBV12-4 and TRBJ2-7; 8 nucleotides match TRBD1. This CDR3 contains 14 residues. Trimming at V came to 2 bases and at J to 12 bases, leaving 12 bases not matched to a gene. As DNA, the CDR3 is TGTGCCAGCAGTTTAACAGGACAGGGATCTAGAGCGTACTTC. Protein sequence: CASSLTGQGSRAYF.

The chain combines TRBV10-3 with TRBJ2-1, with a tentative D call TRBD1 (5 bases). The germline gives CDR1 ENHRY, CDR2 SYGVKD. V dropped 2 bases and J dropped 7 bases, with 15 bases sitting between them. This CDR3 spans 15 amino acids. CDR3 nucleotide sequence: TGTGCCATCAGTGAGCCCGCCCAAGGGGCGAATGAGCAGTTCTTC. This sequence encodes CAISEPAQGANEQFF.